This T cell receptor beta chain was sequenced during a study of cytomegalovirus exposure and HLA in healthy donors. Note on this clone: Its antigen is unknown.

Study observations and caveats: In vitro assays verified that three CMV-associated chains recognized CMV antigens specifically. Immune exposure was documented only through CMV serostatus.

CDR3 length: 17 residues. Germline trimming cut 0 bases from V and 5 bases from J; bases unmatched to any gene: 9. The germline V gene has CDR1 LNHNV and CDR2 YYDKDF (reference sequence). The PCR was carried out with 60 Vbeta primers and 13 Jbeta primers. The table came from immunoSEQ multiplex PCR; TCRdb's copy has only in-frame clones and leaves some out. Of around 110,000 clones listed, 55% to 75% are singletons. The genes are TRBV15 and TRBJ2-2; 7 nucleotides agree with TRBD2. The sample comprised PBMCs. The clonotype comes from a middle-aged woman in good health and CMV-seropositive. CDR3 protein: CATSRDSGLTSTGELFF. The CDR3 DNA reads TGTGCCACCAGCAGAGATTCGGGACTAACGAGTACCGGGGAGCTGTTTTTT. Supplemented by reference TRBV15 and TRBJ2-2, the full variable domain reads DAMVIQNPRYQVTQFGKPVTLSCSQTLNHNVMYWYQQKSSQAPKLLFHYYDKDFNNEADTPDNFQSRRPNTSFCFLDIRSPGLGDTAMYLCATSRDSGLTSTGELFFGEGSRLTVL.